This T cell receptor (beta chain) was recovered during a study of shared clonotypes between healthy human individuals. The study ran the assay at deep level. Data came from immunoSEQ multiplex PCR; TCRdb stores just in-frame clones and leaves some out. This table holds around 2,100,000 clones, 85% to 95% found once. The naive CD8 fraction comprised CD45RO-negative cells positively selected for CCR7 and excluded terminally differentiated effector memory CD45RA+ cells. V lost 4 bases, J lost 8 bases, and 7 bases lay in between. The CDR3 runs to 11 residues. Looked up from germline, CDR1 is SGHDT and CDR2 is YYEEEE.

The genes are TRBV5-6 and TRBJ2-1, with no clear D. The receptor was isolated from a man between 18 and 35 years old in good health. Source material: naive CD8+ T cells sorted from blood. DNA for the CDR3: TGTGCCAGCAGCATTAGTGATGAGCAGTTCTTC. Translation: CASSISDEQFF.